This TCR beta chain comes out of a study of blood T cell repertoires in COVID-19. Study background: Samples representing acute and convalescent COVID-19 were sourced from the United States, Italy and Spain. PBMCs, B-cell-depleted T cells, or T cells provided the cDNA or gDNA that made up the material.

Per the germline V gene, CDR1 is MDHEN and CDR2 is SYDVKM. The CDR3 extends over 15 amino acids. Losses at the gene ends were 6 bases for V and 6 bases for J; bases not matched to a gene: 12. In the original workflow: Cell counts per sample came from amplifying reference gene primers. The method was immunoSEQ multiplex PCR; TCRdb's version includes in-frame clones alone and lacks a portion of them. V and J calls and clone size are as listed in that table; D and trimming were resolved from the DNA. Of about 98,000 clones detected, approximately 82% appear once; the ten largest clones hold approximately 11%.

The sequence derives from a man between 70 and 80 years old with active or convalescent COVID-19. Material for sequencing was peripheral blood. The chain combines TRBV28 with TRBJ2-7; 9 positions match TRBD1. The CDR3 loop is CASSPGGQGSREQYF. CDR3 bases: TGTGCCAGCAGCCCCGGGGGACAGGGCTCCCGCGAGCAGTACTTC.